The clone carrying this T cell receptor beta chain was recorded many times. The data derive from a study of CD8 T cells in ankylosing spondylitis. TCRdb processed the 5' RACE reads anew with MiXCR; each CDR3 protein has one entry. Of about 39,000 distinct CDR3 sequences in the sample, under 5% were seen once. CDR1 is SGDLS, CDR2 YYNGEE, per germline. This CDR3 is 14 amino acids long. V was clipped by 0 bases and J by 4 bases; unmatched bases: 1. Sample: blood, either unsorted or a sorted T cell fraction (not recorded which). The chain employs TRBV9 and TRBJ2-5; 9 bases are a match to TRBD2. The TCR originated in a female donor with ankylosing spondylitis or in good health (not recorded which). In DNA form, the CDR3 reads TGTGCCAGCAGCGTAGCGCGGGGGGGAGAGACCCAGTACTTC. Its protein is CASSVARGGETQYF.